The 5 T cell receptor beta chains below come from one sample, sequenced in a study of blood T cell repertoires in COVID-19 (dated by TCRdb to the early 2020s). Receptor libraries were prepared by the immunoSEQ multiplex PCR assay. The table comes from immuneACCESS by way of TCRdb, which keeps in-frame sequences with V and J called. Part of the clones is missing from these tables; in studies checked, under half for an unresolved V gene and the rest for unknown reasons. This sample gives approximately 150,000 clones in total; 75% to 90% of them show up just once. The ten largest clonotypes hold roughly 3.9% of the sample. The sequencing sample was made of PBMCs or T cells enriched from blood (not recorded which). All receptors come from a man aged 45-60 years in a cohort exposed to, infected with or recovered from COVID-19 (not recorded which).

V is TRBV5-1 and J is TRBJ1-2; possible D gene TRBD1, 5 bases. Looked up from germline, CDR1 is SGHRS and CDR2 is YFSETQ. The CDR3 is 15 amino acids. V was cut by 1 base and J by 6 bases, with 16 bases left in between. CDR3 coding DNA: TGCGCCAGCAGCTTGTCGTGGGGCGGAACAAATGGCTACACCTTC. Its translation is CASSLSWGGTNGYTF.

This chain joins TRBV4-2 and TRBJ2-7, with TRBD2 identical over 12 bases. The germline gives CDR1 LGHNA, CDR2 YNFKEQ. The CDR3 is 16 residues long. V shed 3 bases and J 0 bases; nucleotides not matched to a gene: 3. This CDR3 reads CASSHPGLAGSYEQYF. The CDR3 nucleotides read TGTGCCAGCAGCCACCCGGGACTAGCGGGCTCCTACGAGCAGTACTTC.

The chain joins TRBV5-4 to TRBJ2-7, with 8 bases aligning to TRBD2. The CDR3 runs to 13 residues. Germline V gives CDR1 SGHNT, CDR2 YYREEE (reference sequence). V trimming: 0 bases; J trimming: 5 bases; junction bases outside the gene matches: 1. CDR3: CASSLAGGNEQYF. CDR3 DNA sequence: TGTGCCAGCAGCTTGGCGGGAGGGAACGAGCAGTACTTC.

V usage is TRBV13 and J usage is TRBJ2-7; TRBD1 aligns across 8 bases. The length of the CDR3 is 13 residues. The V and J ends lost 3 bases and 5 bases, in that order; junction bases with no gene match: 3. Per germline, CDR1 PRHDT and CDR2 FYEKMQ (reference sequence). CDR3 nucleotide sequence: TGTGCCAGCAGCTTCGACAGGGGTAACGAGCAGTACTTC. It is translated as CASSFDRGNEQYF.

The rearrangement links TRBV4-1 to TRBJ2-5; TRBD2 matches 14 bases. This CDR3 is built from 16 residues. V was clipped by 4 bases and J by 1 base; unmatched bases: 2. Per germline, CDR1 MGHRA and CDR2 YSYEKL. CDR3 in DNA: TGCGCCAGCAGCCTCGGACTAGCGGGGGGCCAAGAGACCCAGTACTTC. Translated: CASSLGLAGGQETQYF.